This is a list of T cell receptor beta chains from one sample in a study of human T cells and chemical hapten exposure. TCRdb reanalysed the RACE reads using MiXCR and keeps one entry per CDR3 protein. The sample has about 200,000 distinct CDR3 sequences; around 25% are singletons. Sequenced here: whole blood, sampled in connection with sensitization to the hapten diphenylcyclopropenone (DPC). The receptors were sampled from a woman aged 40-49 years with alopecia areata. Some clones in this sample may be carry-over from other donors' samples. Both conserved end residues are part of each CDR3. A D gene is named only where the DNA matches it firmly. Clone sizes are given selectively: once, few, many, or a class where the clone is expanded.

d_call	clone_size	v_call	j_call	cdr3_nt	cdr3_aa
.	many	TRBV7-2	TRBJ2-5	TGTGCCAGCAGCTTAGTCGGTTCGGGCAGCGTGCAAGAGACCCAGTACTTC	CASSLVGSGSVQETQYF
.	.	TRBV12-3/TRBV12-4	TRBJ1-2	TGTGCCAGCAGTCCTCAGGATAACTATGGCTACACCTTC	CASSPQDNYGYTF
.	.	TRBV6-2/TRBV6-3	TRBJ2-5	TGTGCCAGCAGTTACCTAAACCGAGTAATCGGGGGAAGTGGAGAGACCCAGTACTTC	CASSYLNRVIGGSGETQYF
.	many	TRBV6-2/TRBV6-3	TRBJ2-7	TGTGCCAGCACGGGACTCGGTTCCTACGAGCAGTACTTC	CASTGLGSYEQYF
TRBD1	.	TRBV28	TRBJ1-4	TGTGCCAGCAGTACCGGGACAGGGTGGGACGAAAAACTGTTTTTT	CASSTGTGWDEKLFF
.	few	TRBV24-1	TRBJ2-1	TGTGCCACCAGTGGTTTAGGGGTGGTCTATGAGCAGTTCTTC	CATSGLGVVYEQFF
.	.	TRBV7-2	TRBJ1-1	TGTGCCAGCAGCTGGCGGGGCGCGGACACTGAAGCTTTCTTT	CASSWRGADTEAFF
TRBD1	.	TRBV20-1	TRBJ2-3	TGCAGTGCAGACAGGGTTGAACATCAGACAGATACGCAGTATTTT	CSADRVEHQTDTQYF
.	.	TRBV7-2	TRBJ2-5	TGTGCCAGCAGCTTAGCGTGGGGTCCGACGGAGACCCAGTACTTC	CASSLAWGPTETQYF
.	.	TRBV7-9	TRBJ2-7	TGTGCCAGCAGCACCGACCGGGACGGAGCCTACGAGCAGTACTTC	CASSTDRDGAYEQYF
.	.	TRBV28	TRBJ1-6	TGTGCCAGCAGTCTACTCACAGGGAATAATTCACCCCTCCACTTT	CASSLLTGNNSPLHF
TRBD1	many	TRBV29-1	TRBJ2-5	TGCAGCATTGACAGGGTCGGAGAGACCCAGTACTTC	CSIDRVGETQYF
.	.	TRBV12-3/TRBV12-4	TRBJ2-5	TGTGCCAGCAGTCGCACCAACCAGAAGTCCTTC	CASSRTNQKSF
.	.	TRBV10-3	TRBJ1-3	TGTGCCATCAGTCCCCACACTAACTCTGGAAACACCATATATTTT	CAISPHTNSGNTIYF
TRBD2	.	TRBV29-1	TRBJ2-1	TGCAGCGTTGCAACTAGCGGCTACAATGAGCAGTTCTTC	CSVATSGYNEQFF
TRBD2	once	TRBV20-1	TRBJ2-5	TGCAGTGCTAGAGATTCGGCGGGAGGCGAAGAGACCCAGTACTTC	CSARDSAGGEETQYF
.	few	TRBV7-7	TRBJ2-5	TGTGCTAGCAGCTTAGCACAGGGGAGGCAAGAGACCCAGTACTTC	CASSLAQGRQETQYF
TRBD2	few	TRBV11-2	TRBJ2-1	TGTGCCAGCAGCTCCCTAGGTAGCGGGAGGTTCAATGAGCAGTTCTTC	CASSSLGSGRFNEQFF
TRBD2	few	TRBV20-1	TRBJ2-7	TGCAGTGTACCCCCAGCGGGAGTAGGCGGCGAGCAGTACTTC	CSVPPAGVGGEQYF
.	few	TRBV11-1	TRBJ1-1	TGTGCCAGCAGCTTAGGATATCGGACCCCGGGACACAACACTGAAGCTTTCTTT	CASSLGYRTPGHNTEAFF
TRBD2	few	TRBV20-1	TRBJ2-1	TGCAGTGCTAGTCCCTTTGGACTAGCGGGGGACAATGAGCAGTTCTTC	CSASPFGLAGDNEQFF
.	.	TRBV12-3/TRBV12-4	TRBJ2-7	TGTGCCAGCAGCCACAGCGTCTTAGTCCCGTCCTACGAGCAGTACTTC	CASSHSVLVPSYEQYF
.	few	TRBV20-1	TRBJ2-1	TGCAGTGCTAGAGACTCAGTCAATGAGCAGTTCTTC	CSARDSVNEQFF
TRBD1	.	TRBV6-6	TRBJ2-5	TGTGCCAGCAGGCTACAGGGGGCAGAGACCCAGTACTTC	CASRLQGAETQYF
TRBD1	few	TRBV27	TRBJ1-2	TGTGCCAGCAGTTTATCGGGCGACAGGGGCGGCTATGGCTACACCTTC	CASSLSGDRGGYGYTF
TRBD2	.	TRBV25-1	TRBJ2-1	TGTGCCAGCAGTCTTAGCGGGAGGGTCTACAATGAGCAGTTCTTC	CASSLSGRVYNEQFF
.	few	TRBV27	TRBJ1-1	TGTGCCAGCAGTGCGCTCCCAGAGAACACTGAAGCTTTCTTT	CASSALPENTEAFF
.	few	TRBV7-2	TRBJ2-4	TGTGCCAGCAGCTTACTCGACAGAAAAAACATTCAGTACTTC	CASSLLDRKNIQYF
.	.	TRBV7-9	TRBJ1-2	TGTGCCAGCAGCGGTCCACGTGACTACACCTTC	CASSGPRDYTF